The present entry profiles one T cell receptor (beta chain) with its context. This specimen belongs to a study of tumor and adjacent non-tumor tissue in lung cancer. Background on the study: Patients comprised 12 adenocarcinoma, a couple of squamous cell carcinoma and 1 small cell lung cancer. Some 3.9 million productive TCRbeta reads were obtained per sample on average.

Three rounds of nested PCR, following a modified ARM-PCR protocol, produced the TCRbeta library. TCRdb reprocessed the multiplex PCR reads via MiXCR and lists one record per CDR3 protein. The sample holds about 98,000 distinct CDR3 sequences, 75% to 85% seen once. The CDR3 has 15 amino acids. The V gene lost 5 bases and the J gene lost 1 base, with 15 bases spanning the gap. Germline-derived CDR1 and CDR2 are SGHNT and YYREEE (reference sequence). No cell sorting was done before RNA was extracted from the tissue. This non-tumor lung sample came from over 3 cm beyond the tumor edge. The TCR originated in a man aged 55 to 70 with small cell lung cancer. Sequences were obtained from distant non-tumor lung tissue. The chain joins TRBV5-4 to TRBJ2-5; maybe TRBD2 (5 bases). The CDR3 reads CASSREGVCQETQYF. DNA for the CDR3: TGTGCCAGCAGTCGAGAGGGTGTATGCCAAGAGACCCAGTACTTC.